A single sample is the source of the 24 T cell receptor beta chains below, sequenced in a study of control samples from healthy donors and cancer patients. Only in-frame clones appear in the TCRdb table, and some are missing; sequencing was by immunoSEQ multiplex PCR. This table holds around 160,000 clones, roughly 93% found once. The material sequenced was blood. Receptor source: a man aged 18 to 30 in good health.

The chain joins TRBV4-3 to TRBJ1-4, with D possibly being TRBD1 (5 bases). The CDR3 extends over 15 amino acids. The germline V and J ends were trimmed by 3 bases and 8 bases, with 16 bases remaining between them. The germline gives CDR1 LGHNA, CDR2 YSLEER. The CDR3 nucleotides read TGCGCCAGCAGCCAGGAACAGGCAGAGGGGGAAAAACTGTTTTTT. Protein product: CASSQEQAEGEKLFF.

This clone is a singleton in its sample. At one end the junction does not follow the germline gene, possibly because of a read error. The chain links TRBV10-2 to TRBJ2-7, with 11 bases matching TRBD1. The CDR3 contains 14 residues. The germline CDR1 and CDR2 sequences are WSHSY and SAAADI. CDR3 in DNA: TGCGCCAGCAGAGAGACCATGGGACAGGGGGTGGTTTGGTTC. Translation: CASRETMGQGVVWF.

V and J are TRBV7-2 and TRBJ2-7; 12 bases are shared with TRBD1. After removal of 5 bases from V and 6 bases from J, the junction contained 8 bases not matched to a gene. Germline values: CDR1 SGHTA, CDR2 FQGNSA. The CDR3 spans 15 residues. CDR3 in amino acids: CASSNRDRGPREQYF. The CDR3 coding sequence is TGTGCCAGCAGCAACCGGGACAGGGGGCCCCGCGAGCAGTACTTC.

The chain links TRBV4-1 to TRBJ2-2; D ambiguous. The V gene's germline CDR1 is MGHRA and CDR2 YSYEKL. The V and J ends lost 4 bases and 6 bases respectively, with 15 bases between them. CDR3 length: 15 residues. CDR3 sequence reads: CASSPKTWDAGELFF. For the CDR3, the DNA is TGCGCCAGCAGCCCCAAAACCTGGGATGCCGGGGAGCTGTTTTTT.

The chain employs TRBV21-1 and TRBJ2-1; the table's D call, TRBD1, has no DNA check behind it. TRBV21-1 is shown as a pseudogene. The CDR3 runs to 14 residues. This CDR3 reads CASSKGGRGPRQFF. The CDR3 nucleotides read TGTGCCAGCAGCAAAGGGGGCAGGGGGCCTAGGCAGTTCTTC.

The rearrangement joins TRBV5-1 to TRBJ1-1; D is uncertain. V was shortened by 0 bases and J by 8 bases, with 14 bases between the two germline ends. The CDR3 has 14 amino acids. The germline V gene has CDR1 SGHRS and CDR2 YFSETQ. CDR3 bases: TGCGCCAGCAGCTTGGAACGCTCGGAATCGGAAGCTTTCTTT. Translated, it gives CASSLERSESEAFF.

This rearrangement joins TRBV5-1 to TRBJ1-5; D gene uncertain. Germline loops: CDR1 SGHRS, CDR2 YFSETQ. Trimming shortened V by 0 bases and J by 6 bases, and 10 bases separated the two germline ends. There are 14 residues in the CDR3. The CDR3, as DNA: TGCGCCAGCAGCTTGGACCCCCGTGGTCAGCCCCAGCATTTT. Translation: CASSLDPRGQPQHF.

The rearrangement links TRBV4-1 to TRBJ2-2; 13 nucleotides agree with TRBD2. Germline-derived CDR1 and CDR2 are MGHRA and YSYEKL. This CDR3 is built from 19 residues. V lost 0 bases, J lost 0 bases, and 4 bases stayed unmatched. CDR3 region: CASSQEGLAGTTNTGELFF. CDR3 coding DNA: TGCGCCAGCAGCCAAGAGGGACTAGCGGGAACAACGAACACCGGGGAGCTGTTTTTT.

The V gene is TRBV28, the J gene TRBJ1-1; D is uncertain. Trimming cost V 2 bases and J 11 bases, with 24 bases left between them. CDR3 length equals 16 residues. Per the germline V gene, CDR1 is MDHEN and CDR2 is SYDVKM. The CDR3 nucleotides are TGTGCCAGCAGTTTAATTATTCGGCGTCAGGAGGCGGCGGCTTTCTTT. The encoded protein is CASSLIIRRQEAAAFF.

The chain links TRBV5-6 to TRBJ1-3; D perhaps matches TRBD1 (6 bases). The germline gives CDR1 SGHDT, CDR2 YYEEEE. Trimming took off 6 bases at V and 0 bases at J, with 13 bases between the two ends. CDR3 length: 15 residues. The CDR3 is CASNVGGLSGNTIYF. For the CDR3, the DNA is TGTGCCAGCAACGTGGGGGGGCTCTCTGGAAACACCATATATTTT.

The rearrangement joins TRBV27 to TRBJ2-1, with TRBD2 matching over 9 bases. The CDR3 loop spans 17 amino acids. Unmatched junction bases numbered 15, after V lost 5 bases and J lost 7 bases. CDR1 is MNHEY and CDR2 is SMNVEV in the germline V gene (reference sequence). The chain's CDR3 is CASSPDNAPAGGNEQFF. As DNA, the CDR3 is TGTGCCAGCAGTCCCGACAACGCTCCAGCGGGGGGTAATGAGCAGTTCTTC.

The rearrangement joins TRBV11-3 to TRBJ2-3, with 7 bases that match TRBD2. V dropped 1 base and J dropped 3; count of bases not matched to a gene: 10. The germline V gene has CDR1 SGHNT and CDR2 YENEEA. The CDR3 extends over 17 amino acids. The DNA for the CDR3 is TGTGCCAGCAGCTTAGGGGGGTTGGCGGGAGTAACAGATACGCAGTATTTT. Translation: CASSLGGLAGVTDTQYF.

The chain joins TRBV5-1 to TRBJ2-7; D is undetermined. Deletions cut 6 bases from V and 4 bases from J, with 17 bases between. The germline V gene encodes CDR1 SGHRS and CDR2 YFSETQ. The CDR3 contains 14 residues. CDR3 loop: CASTNGAGLYEQYF. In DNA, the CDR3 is TGCGCCAGCACTAATGGAGCTGGATTATACGAGCAGTACTTC.

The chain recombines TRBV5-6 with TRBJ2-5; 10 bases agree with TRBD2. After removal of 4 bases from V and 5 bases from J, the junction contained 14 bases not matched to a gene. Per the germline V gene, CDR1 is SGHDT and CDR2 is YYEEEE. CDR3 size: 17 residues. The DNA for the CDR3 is TGTGCCAGCAGCCTCGTCAGCGGGAGGGGGGAGTGGGAGACCCAGTACTTC. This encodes CASSLVSGRGEWETQYF.

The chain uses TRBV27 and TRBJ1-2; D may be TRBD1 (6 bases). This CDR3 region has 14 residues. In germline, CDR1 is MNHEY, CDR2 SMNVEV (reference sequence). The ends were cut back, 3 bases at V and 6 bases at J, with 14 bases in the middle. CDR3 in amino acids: CASSFSTGSNGYTF. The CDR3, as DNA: TGTGCCAGCAGTTTCTCCACAGGGAGTAATGGCTACACCTTC.

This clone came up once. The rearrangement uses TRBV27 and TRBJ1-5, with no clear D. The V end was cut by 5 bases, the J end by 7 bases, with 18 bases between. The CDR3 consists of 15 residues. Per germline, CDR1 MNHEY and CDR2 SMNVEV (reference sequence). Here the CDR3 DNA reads TGTGCCAGCAGTCGTAGTTTTTCTGTGGGGCAGCCCCAGCATTTT. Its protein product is CASSRSFSVGQPQHF.

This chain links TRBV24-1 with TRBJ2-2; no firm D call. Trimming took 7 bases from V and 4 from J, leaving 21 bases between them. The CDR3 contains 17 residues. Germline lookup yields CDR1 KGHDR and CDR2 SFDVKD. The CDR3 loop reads CATSLPHIDFLTGELFF. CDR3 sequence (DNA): TGTGCCACCAGCCTGCCCCACATCGACTTTCTCACCGGGGAGCTGTTTTTT.

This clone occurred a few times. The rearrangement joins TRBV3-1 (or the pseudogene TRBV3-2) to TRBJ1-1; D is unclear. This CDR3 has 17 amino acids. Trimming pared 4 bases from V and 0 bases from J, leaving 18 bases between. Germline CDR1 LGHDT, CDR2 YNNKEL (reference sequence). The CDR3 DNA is TGTGCCAGCAGCCTCTCGACGGGCCGGACGGTGAACACTGAAGCTTTCTTT. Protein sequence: CASSLSTGRTVNTEAFF.

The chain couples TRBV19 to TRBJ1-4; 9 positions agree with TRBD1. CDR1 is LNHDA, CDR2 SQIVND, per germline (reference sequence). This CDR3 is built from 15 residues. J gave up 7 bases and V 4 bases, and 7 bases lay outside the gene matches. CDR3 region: CASSTGQGWFEKLFF. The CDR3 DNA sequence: TGTGCCAGTAGTACCGGACAGGGGTGGTTTGAAAAACTGTTTTTT.

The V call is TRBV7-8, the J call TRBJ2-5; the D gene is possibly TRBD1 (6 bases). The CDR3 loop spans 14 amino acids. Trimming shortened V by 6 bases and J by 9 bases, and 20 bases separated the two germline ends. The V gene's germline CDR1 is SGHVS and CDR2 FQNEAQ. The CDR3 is CASSHRRAQGSQYF. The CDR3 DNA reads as TGTGCCAGCAGTCACAGGAGAGCGCAGGGGTCCCAGTACTTC.

The CDR3 coding sequence is TGTGCCAGTAGTATAGATTTCACAGGAGTTGATCAGCCCCAGCATTTT. Its translation is CASSIDFTGVDQPQHF. The V call is TRBV19, the J call TRBJ1-5; TRBD1 might be the D (5 bases). Germline CDR1 is LNHDA and CDR2 is SQIVND (reference sequence). The CDR3 is 16 residues long. Between the trimmed V and J ends, which lost 0 bases and 5 bases, there was a span of 14 bases.

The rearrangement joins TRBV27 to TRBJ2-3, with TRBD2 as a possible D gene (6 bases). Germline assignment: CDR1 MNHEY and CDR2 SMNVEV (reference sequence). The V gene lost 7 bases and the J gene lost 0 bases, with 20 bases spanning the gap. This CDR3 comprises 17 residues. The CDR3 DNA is TGTGCCAGCATGAGGAGGGCGGGACTGCCTAGCACAGATACGCAGTATTTT. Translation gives CASMRRAGLPSTDTQYF.

The CDR3 spells CASGRTINSPLHF. CDR3 DNA: TGTGCCAGCGGGAGGACAATCAATTCACCCCTCCACTTT. V is TRBV6-5 and J is TRBJ1-6; maybe TRBD1 (5 bases). CDR3 length equals 13 residues. Germline values: CDR1 MNHEY, CDR2 SVGAGI. Trimming shortened V by 8 bases and J by 7 bases, and 12 bases separated the two germline ends.

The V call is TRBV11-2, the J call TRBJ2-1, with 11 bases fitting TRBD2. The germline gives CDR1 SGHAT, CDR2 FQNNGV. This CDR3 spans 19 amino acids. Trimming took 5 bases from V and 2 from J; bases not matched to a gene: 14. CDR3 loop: CASSRFTVSGRAAYNEQFF. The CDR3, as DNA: TGTGCCAGCAGCCGATTCACCGTTAGCGGGAGGGCCGCCTACAATGAGCAGTTCTTC.